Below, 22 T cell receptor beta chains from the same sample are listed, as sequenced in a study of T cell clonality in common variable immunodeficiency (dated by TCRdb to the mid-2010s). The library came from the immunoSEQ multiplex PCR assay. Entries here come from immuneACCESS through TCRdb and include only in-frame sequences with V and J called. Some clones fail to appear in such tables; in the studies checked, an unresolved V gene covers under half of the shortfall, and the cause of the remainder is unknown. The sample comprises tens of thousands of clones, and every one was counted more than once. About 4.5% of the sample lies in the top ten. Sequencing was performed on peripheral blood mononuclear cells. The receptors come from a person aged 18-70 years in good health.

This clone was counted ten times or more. The CDR3 bases that were read are TGTGCCAGCAGTGAAGACGCGATAGGGCTGAGCGAG. Translation gives CASSEDAIGLSE. The full CDR3 is CASSEDAIGLSEQYF. The gene calls are TRBV6-1 and TRBJ2-7, with D unresolved. Read sequence stops 3 residues before the CDR3 end, and the germline J gene provides the missing end. CDR1 and CDR2 from the germline V gene are MNHNS and SASEGT. This CDR3 spans 15 amino acids. Trimming took off 1 base at V and 6 bases at J, with 16 bases between the two ends.

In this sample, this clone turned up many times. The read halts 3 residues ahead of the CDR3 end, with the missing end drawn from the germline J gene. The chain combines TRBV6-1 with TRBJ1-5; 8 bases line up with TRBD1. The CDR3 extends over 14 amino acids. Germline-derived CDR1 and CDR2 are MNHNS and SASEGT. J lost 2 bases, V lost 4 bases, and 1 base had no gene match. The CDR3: CASSADRGNQPQHF. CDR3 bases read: TGTGCCAGCAGTGCGGACAGGGGCAATCAGCCC.

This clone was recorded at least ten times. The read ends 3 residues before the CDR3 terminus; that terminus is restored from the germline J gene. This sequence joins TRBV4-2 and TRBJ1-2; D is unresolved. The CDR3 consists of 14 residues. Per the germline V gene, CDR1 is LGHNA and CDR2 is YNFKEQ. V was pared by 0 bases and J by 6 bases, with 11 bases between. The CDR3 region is CASSQDLGRDGYTF. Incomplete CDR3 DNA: TGTGCCAGCAGCCAAGATCTAGGGCGGGATGGC.

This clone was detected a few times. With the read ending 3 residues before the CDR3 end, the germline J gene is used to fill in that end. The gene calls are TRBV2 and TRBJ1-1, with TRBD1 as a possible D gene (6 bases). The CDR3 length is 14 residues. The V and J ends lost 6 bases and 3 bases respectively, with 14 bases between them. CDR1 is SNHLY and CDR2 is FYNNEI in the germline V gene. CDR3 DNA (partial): TGTGCCAGCAGCACCGGGACAAGAGACACTGAA. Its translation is CASSTGTRDTE. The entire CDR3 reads CASSTGTRDTEAFF. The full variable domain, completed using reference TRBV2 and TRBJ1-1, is EPEVTQTPSHQVTQMGQEVILRCVPISNHLYFYWYRQILGQKVEFLVSFYNNEISEKSEIFDDQFSVERPDGSNFTLKIRSTKLEDSAMYFCASSTGTRDTEAFFGQGTRLTVV.

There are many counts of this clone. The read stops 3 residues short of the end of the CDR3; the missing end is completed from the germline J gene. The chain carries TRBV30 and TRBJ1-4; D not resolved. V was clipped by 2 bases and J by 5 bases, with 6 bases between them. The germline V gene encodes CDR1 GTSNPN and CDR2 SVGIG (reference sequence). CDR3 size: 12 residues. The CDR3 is CAWSPVNEKLFF. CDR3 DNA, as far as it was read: TGTGCCTGGAGTCCAGTGAATGAAAAA.

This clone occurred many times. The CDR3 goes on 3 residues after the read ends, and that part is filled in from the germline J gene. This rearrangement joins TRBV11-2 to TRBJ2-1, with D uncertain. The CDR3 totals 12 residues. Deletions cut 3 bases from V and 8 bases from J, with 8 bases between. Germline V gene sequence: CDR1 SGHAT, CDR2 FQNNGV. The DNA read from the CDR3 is TGTGCCAGCAGCTTCGTAAATTATGAG. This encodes CASSFVNYE. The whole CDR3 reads CASSFVNYEQFF.

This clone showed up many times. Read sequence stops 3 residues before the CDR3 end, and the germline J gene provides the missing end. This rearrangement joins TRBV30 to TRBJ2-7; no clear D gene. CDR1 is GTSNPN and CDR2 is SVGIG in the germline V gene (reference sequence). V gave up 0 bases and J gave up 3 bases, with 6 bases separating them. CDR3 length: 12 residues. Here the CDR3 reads CAWSVFGYEQYF. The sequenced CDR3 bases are TGTGCCTGGAGTGTATTCGGCTACGAG.

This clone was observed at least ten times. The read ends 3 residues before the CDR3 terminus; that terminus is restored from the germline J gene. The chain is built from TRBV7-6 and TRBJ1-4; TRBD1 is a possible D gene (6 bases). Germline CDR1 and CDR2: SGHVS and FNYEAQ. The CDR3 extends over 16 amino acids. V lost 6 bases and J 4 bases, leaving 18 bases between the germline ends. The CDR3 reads CASSPSSGGLNEKLFF. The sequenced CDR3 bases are TGTGCCAGCAGTCCAAGTTCTGGGGGCCTTAATGAAAAA.

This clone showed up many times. Incomplete CDR3 DNA: TGTGCCATCAGGACAGGGGACTCACCC. It codes for CAIRTGDSP. The whole CDR3 protein reads CAIRTGDSPLHF. The V call is TRBV10-3, the J call TRBJ1-6, with 8 bases that match TRBD1. From the germline J gene comes the end of the CDR3, since the read stops 3 residues before it. CDR1 ENHRY and CDR2 SYGVKD come from the germline V gene. Losses at the gene ends were 6 bases for V and 10 bases for J; bases not matched to a gene: 2. The CDR3 has 12 residues.

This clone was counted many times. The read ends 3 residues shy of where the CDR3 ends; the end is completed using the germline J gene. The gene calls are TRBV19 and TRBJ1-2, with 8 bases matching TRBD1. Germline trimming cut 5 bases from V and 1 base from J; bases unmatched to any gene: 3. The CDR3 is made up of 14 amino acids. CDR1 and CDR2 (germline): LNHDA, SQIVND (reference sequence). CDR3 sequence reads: CASSQGASNYGYTF. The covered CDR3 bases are TGTGCCAGTAGTCAGGGGGCGAGTAACTATGGC.

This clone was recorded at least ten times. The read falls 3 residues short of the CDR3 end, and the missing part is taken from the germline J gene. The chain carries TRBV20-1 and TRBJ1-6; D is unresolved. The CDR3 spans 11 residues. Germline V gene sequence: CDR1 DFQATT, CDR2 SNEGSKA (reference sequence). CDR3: CSARFGESLHF. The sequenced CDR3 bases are TGCAGTGCTAGGTTCGGGGAGTCC.

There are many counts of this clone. The CDR3 sequence: CASSLEGVRETQYF. The sequenced part of the CDR3 DNA is TGTGCCAGCAGCTTAGAGGGCGTTCGGGAGACC. The chain links TRBV2 to TRBJ2-5; D possibly corresponds to TRBD2 (5 bases). The CDR3 goes on 3 residues after the read ends, and that part is filled in from the germline J gene. This CDR3 has 14 amino acids. V lost 6 bases and J lost 5, with 16 bases in between. The germline V gene encodes CDR1 SNHLY and CDR2 FYNNEI.

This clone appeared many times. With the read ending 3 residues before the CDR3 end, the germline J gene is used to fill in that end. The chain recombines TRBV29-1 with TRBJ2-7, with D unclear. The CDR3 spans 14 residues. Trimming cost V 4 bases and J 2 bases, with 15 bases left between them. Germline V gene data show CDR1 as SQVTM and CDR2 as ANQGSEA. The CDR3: CSVAPGLKAYEQYF. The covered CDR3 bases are TGCAGCGTTGCCCCGGGTCTCAAAGCCTACGAG.

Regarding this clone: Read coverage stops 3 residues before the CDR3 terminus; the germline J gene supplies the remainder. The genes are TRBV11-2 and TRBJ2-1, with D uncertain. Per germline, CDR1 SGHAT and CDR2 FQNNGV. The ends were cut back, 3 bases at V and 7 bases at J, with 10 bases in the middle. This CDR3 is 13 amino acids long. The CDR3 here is CASSFQLHNEQFF. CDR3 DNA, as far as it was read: TGTGCCAGCAGCTTTCAACTGCATAATGAG.

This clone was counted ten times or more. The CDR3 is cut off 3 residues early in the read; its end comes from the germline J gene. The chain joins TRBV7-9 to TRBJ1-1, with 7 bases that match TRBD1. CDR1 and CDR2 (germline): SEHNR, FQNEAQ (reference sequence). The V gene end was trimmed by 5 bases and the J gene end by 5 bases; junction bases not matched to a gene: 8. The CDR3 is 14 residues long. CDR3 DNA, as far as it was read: TGTGCCAGCAGCCCAGGGGGGAGGGGGACTGAA. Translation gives CASSPGGRGTE. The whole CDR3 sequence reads CASSPGGRGTEAFF.

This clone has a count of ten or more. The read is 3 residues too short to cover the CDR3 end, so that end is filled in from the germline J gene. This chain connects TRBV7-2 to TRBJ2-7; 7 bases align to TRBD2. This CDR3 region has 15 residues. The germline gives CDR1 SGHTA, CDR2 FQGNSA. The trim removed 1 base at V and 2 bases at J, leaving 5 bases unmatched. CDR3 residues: CASSLVGGTTYEQYF. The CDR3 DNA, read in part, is TGTGCCAGCAGCTTAGTGGGGGGGACTACCTACGAG.

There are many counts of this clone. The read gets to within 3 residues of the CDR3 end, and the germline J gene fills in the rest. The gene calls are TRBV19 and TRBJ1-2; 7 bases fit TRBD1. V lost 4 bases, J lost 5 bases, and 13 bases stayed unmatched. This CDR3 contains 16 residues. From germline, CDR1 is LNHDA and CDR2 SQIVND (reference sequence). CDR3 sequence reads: CASSNAGSDRFYGYTF. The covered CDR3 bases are TGTGCCAGTAGTAATGCGGGATCGGACAGGTTTTATGGC.

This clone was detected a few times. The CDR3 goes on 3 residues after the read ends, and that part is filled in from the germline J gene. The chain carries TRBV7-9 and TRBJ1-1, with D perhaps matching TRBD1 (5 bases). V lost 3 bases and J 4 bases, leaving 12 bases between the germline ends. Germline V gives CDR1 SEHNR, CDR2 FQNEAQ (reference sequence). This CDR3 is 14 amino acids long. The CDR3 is CASSLTDAPTEAFF. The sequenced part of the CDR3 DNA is TGTGCCAGCAGCTTGACAGACGCCCCCACTGAA.

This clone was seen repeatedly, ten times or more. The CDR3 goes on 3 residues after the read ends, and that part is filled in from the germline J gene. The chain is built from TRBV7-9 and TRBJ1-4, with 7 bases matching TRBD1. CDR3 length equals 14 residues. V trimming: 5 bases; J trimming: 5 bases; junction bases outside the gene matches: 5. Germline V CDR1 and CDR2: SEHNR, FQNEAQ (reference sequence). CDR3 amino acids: CASSPGQNNEKLFF. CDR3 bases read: TGTGCCAGCAGCCCGGGACAGAACAATGAAAAA.

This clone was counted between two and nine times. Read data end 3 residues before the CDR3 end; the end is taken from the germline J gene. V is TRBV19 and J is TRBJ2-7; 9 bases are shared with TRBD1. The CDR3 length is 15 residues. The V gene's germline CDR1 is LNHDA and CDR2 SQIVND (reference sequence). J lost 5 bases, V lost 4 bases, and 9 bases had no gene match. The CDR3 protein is CASSKGDRALNEQYF. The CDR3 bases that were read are TGTGCCAGTAGTAAAGGGGACAGGGCCTTGAACGAG.

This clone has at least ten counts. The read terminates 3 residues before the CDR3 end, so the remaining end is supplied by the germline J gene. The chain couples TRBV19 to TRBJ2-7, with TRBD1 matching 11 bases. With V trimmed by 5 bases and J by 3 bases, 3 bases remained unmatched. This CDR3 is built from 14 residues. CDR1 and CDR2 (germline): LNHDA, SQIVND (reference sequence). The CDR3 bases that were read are TGTGCCAGTAGTCCCGGGACAGGGGGCTACGAG. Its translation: CASSPGTGGYE. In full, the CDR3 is CASSPGTGGYEQYF.

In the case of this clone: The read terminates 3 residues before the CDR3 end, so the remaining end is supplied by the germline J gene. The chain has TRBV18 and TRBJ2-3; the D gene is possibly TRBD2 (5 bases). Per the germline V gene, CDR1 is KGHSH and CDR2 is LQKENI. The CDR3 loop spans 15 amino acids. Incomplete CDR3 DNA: TGTGCCAGCTCACCACTCTCGGGGAGACAAGAGACG. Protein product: CASSPLSGRQET. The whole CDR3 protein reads CASSPLSGRQETQYF.